These T cell receptor beta chains were read from a single sample in a study of T cell responses to AZD1222 COVID-19 vaccine. Sequencing was performed with immunoSEQ multiplex PCR; in TCRdb, only in-frame clones are kept and a portion is missing. The table records some 96,000 clones, roughly nine tenths of them present only once. Sequencing was performed on peripheral blood, taken on day 0 of AZD1222 vaccination. These receptors were obtained from an adult in good health. Both conserved end residues are part of each CDR3. Each record gives: clone size, V gene, J gene, D gene, CDR3 length, CDR3 DNA, CDR3 protein. D genes are given only for firm matches. The listing skips clone size in some rows; elsewhere it reads once, few, many or a size class.

>-|TRBV9|TRBJ1-2|-|13
TGTGCCAGCAGCCCGGCCGATACCTATGGCTACACCTTC
CASSPADTYGYTF
>-|TRBV19|TRBJ1-4|-|16
TGTGCCAGTAACATGGGCACCGCCGGTTGGGGTGAAAAACTGTTTTTT
CASNMGTAGWGEKLFF
>-|TRBV3-1/TRBV3-2|TRBJ2-1|TRBD2|16
TGTGCCAGCAGCCCCTTGGGCGGGAGGTCTTACAATGAGCAGTTCTTC
CASSPLGGRSYNEQFF
>-|TRBV10-3|TRBJ2-7|-|13
TGTGCCATCAGATCCGGGACTGCCTACGAGCAGTACTTC
CAIRSGTAYEQYF
>-|TRBV11-2|TRBJ1-2|TRBD1|16
TGTGCCACCCGGAGGCTCCGGGGACAGGGGCCCTATGGCTACACCTTC
CATRRLRGQGPYGYTF
>-|TRBV3-1/TRBV3-2|TRBJ2-7|-|15
TGTGCCAGCAGCGCCTGGGCGGGGGCCTCCTACGAGCAGTACTTC
CASSAWAGASYEQYF
>-|TRBV19|TRBJ1-5|-|14
TGTGCCAGTAGTCCAAGCCCCATGCGGCAGCCCCAGCATTTT
CASSPSPMRQPQHF
>-|TRBV9|TRBJ2-7|-|15
TGTGCCAGCAGCGTAGGACTACAGGGAACCCACGAGCAGTACTTC
CASSVGLQGTHEQYF
>-|TRBV29-1|TRBJ1-3|-|12
TGCAGCGTTGAGACCTCTGGAAACACCATATATTTT
CSVETSGNTIYF
>-|TRBV7-8|TRBJ2-4|-|15
TGTGCCAGCAGCCTACCGGGGGTGCGGAGGGACATTCAGTACTTC
CASSLPGVRRDIQYF
>-|TRBV7-3|TRBJ2-2|TRBD2|18
TGTGCCAGCAGCCAAACCCCCGCGGGAGGGCCGAACACCGGGGAGCTGTTTTTT
CASSQTPAGGPNTGELFF
>once|TRBV5-8|TRBJ1-3|-|15
TGTGCCAGCACCCAATGGGGGACTTCTGGAAACACCATATATTTT
CASTQWGTSGNTIYF
>-|TRBV19|TRBJ1-1|-|14
TGTGCCAGTAGTCCCCCCGCGAGTAACACTGAAGCTTTCTTT
CASSPPASNTEAFF
>-|TRBV6-2/TRBV6-3|TRBJ2-7|TRBD2|17
TGTGCCAGCAGTTACTCACCCCCCCTAGCGGCCTCCTACGAGCAGTACTTC
CASSYSPPLAASYEQYF
>few|TRBV6-1|TRBJ2-7|TRBD2|14
TGTGCCAGCAGTGACCTGGGACTAGGGGGCGAGCAGTACTTC
CASSDLGLGGEQYF
>-|TRBV14|TRBJ1-1|TRBD1|16
TGTGCCAGCAGTGGTGGGACAGGGGATTGGACCACTGAAGCTTTCTTT
CASSGGTGDWTTEAFF
>-|TRBV6-2/TRBV6-3|TRBJ2-5|-|11
TGTGCCAGCAGCCCCGGGGAGACCCAGTACTTC
CASSPGETQYF
>-|TRBV6-5|TRBJ2-7|TRBD1|16
TGTGCCAGCAGTTACGAACCGGGACAGGGAGTCTACGAGCAGTACTTC
CASSYEPGQGVYEQYF
>-|TRBV28|TRBJ2-1|TRBD2|17
TGTGCCATCACGTCAGCGGGAGAATTAAGCTCCTACAATGAGCAGTTCTTC
CAITSAGELSSYNEQFF
>-|TRBV30|TRBJ1-6|-|16
TGTGCCTGGAGGGTCCCAGACAGTAACTATAATTCACCCCTCCACTTT
CAWRVPDSNYNSPLHF
>-|TRBV6-2/TRBV6-3|TRBJ1-2|-|12
TGTGCCAGCAGTTATGTAAGGGACGGCTACACCTTC
CASSYVRDGYTF
>-|TRBV5-1|TRBJ2-2|-|15
TGCGCCAGCCGGGGATGGCTAGGAAACACCGGGGAGCTGTTTTTT
CASRGWLGNTGELFF
>-|TRBV2|TRBJ1-4|TRBD1|14
TGTGCCAGCAGCGACAGGGGACGTAATGAAAAACTGTTTTTT
CASSDRGRNEKLFF
>-|TRBV6-2/TRBV6-3|TRBJ2-3|TRBD2|17
TGTGCCAGCAGTTACTCGATGAGTCTAGCGGGAGGAGATACGCAGTATTTT
CASSYSMSLAGGDTQYF
>-|TRBV7-2|TRBJ1-6|-|14
TGTGCCAGCAGCTTAAGACAGCGAAATTCACCCCTCCACTTT
CASSLRQRNSPLHF
>-|TRBV7-2|TRBJ2-6|TRBD1|16
TGTGCCAGCAGCTTTTCGACAGGGGCTGGGGCCAACGTCCTGACTTTC
CASSFSTGAGANVLTF
>-|TRBV7-2|TRBJ1-2|TRBD1|12
TGTGCCAGCAGGAAACAGGGGGACGGCTACACCTTC
CASRKQGDGYTF
>few|TRBV29-1|TRBJ2-7|-|13
TGCAGCGTTGAGGACGCCTTATCCTACGAGCAGTACTTC
CSVEDALSYEQYF
>-|TRBV19|TRBJ1-1|-|13
TGTGCCAGTAGTAGGAGCGGGAACACTGAAGCTTTCTTT
CASSRSGNTEAFF
>few|TRBV28|TRBJ1-2|-|14
TGTGCCAGCAGTATCCCTCAGGGGAACTATGGCTACACCTTC
CASSIPQGNYGYTF
>-|TRBV6-2/TRBV6-3|TRBJ2-2|-|11
TGTGCCAGCAGCTTATTTGGGGAGCTGTTTTTT
CASSLFGELFF